These T cell receptor beta chains were read from a single sample in a study of shared clonotypes between healthy human individuals. Profiling relied on immunoSEQ multiplex PCR, and the TCRdb table lists in-frame clones only, not all of them. The sample includes 2 million to 3 million clones, 93% of them seen just once. Specimen: naive CD4+ T cells from PBMCs. These receptors originate from a man aged 18 to 30 in good health. Some clones in this sample may be carry-over from other donors' samples. The CDR3 runs from the conserved cysteine through the conserved F or W. D genes are given only for firm matches. A row's size may be missing; if present it is once, few, many or a size class.

size,D,J,length,V,DNA,CDR3
NA,NA,TRBJ2-1,15,TRBV9,TGTGCCAGCAGCGTAGACAGGAGCTCCTACAATGAGCAGTTCTTC,CASSVDRSSYNEQFF
NA,TRBD1,TRBJ2-7,14,TRBV11-2,TGTGCCAGCAGCCGGGACAGGGGTCCCTACGAGCAGTACTTC,CASSRDRGPYEQYF
NA,TRBD1,TRBJ2-7,15,TRBV5-1,TGCGCCAGCAGCTTGCAGGGGGCAAGGATCTACGAGCAGTACTTC,CASSLQGARIYEQYF
NA,NA,TRBJ1-2,13,TRBV19,TGTGCCAGTAGTATTACGCTAAAAGATGGCTACACCTTC,CASSITLKDGYTF
NA,NA,TRBJ1-1,14,TRBV5-1,TGCGCCAGCAGCTCCCGGACAGACCTCACTGAAGCTTTCTTT,CASSSRTDLTEAFF
NA,NA,TRBJ2-1,13,TRBV4-1,TGCGCCAGCAGCCCCATACCGGGAGTCAAGCAGTTCTTC,CASSPIPGVKQFF
NA,NA,TRBJ2-7,15,TRBV27,TGTGCCAGCAGTTTAATCCGGGGAAGCCCCTGCGAGCAGTACTTC,CASSLIRGSPCEQYF
NA,NA,TRBJ2-7,14,TRBV6-4,TGTGCCAGCAGTGACGAGGGTCCGATATACGAGCAGTACTTC,CASSDEGPIYEQYF
NA,NA,TRBJ2-2,16,TRBV5-1,TGCGCCAGCAGCCATGCGGGACGGACAAACACCGGGGAGCTGTTTTTT,CASSHAGRTNTGELFF
few,TRBD2,TRBJ2-5,14,TRBV2,TGTGCCAGCAGAAAGACTAGCGGCCAAGAGACCCAGTACTTC,CASRKTSGQETQYF
NA,TRBD1,TRBJ2-6,16,TRBV9,TGTGCCAGCAGCGAGACCACAGGGGCTGGGGCCAACGTCCTGACTTTC,CASSETTGAGANVLTF
NA,NA,TRBJ1-1,19,TRBV7-3,TGTGCCAGCAGCTTAATGGGGATTTTGGCAGGGACGGAGGACACTGAAGCTTTCTTT,CASSLMGILAGTEDTEAFF
NA,TRBD1,TRBJ1-4,16,TRBV4-1,TGCGCCAGCAGCCAACCTCAGACAGGGACAAATGAAAAACTGTTTTTT,CASSQPQTGTNEKLFF
NA,NA,TRBJ2-3,17,TRBV28,TGTGCCAGCCTAACGAAGGAGACGCGCGAGAGCACAGATACGCAGTATTTT,CASLTKETRESTDTQYF
NA,TRBD2,TRBJ2-2,16,TRBV5-1,TGCGCCAGCAGCCTGGAGGGACTAGCGTCGACCGGGGAGCTGTTTTTT,CASSLEGLASTGELFF
NA,NA,TRBJ2-7,13,TRBV4-3,TGCGCCAGCAGCCAAGATGGGGGGCCTCCCCAGTACTTC,CASSQDGGPPQYF
NA,NA,TRBJ1-1,15,TRBV2,TGTGCCAGCCTCAAGCGAGGGGTAGCCCACACTGAAGCTTTCTTT,CASLKRGVAHTEAFF
NA,TRBD2,TRBJ2-2,14,TRBV29-1,TGCAGCGCAGCGGGAGGAGGGCACACCGGGGAGCTGTTTTTT,CSAAGGGHTGELFF
NA,NA,TRBJ1-2,15,TRBV19,TGTGCCAGTAGTATAGCATCCCCCGGGAGCTATGGCTACACCTTC,CASSIASPGSYGYTF
NA,NA,TRBJ1-2,14,TRBV4-1,TGCGCCAGCAGCCAAGATCAGGGACTCGGGGGCTACACCTTC,CASSQDQGLGGYTF
NA,TRBD2,TRBJ2-7,17,TRBV7-9,TGTGCCAGCAGCCTCTACCCCGGGACTAGCAACCTTTACGAGCAGTACTTC,CASSLYPGTSNLYEQYF
NA,NA,TRBJ2-1,15,TRBV7-3,TGTGCCAGCAGCCTCGAAACGGGGGGCTGGAATGAGCAGTTCTTC,CASSLETGGWNEQFF
NA,NA,TRBJ1-1,14,TRBV19,TGTGCCAGTAGTATAGGGGCGTCCGGCACTGAAGCTTTCTTT,CASSIGASGTEAFF
few,NA,TRBJ2-7,13,TRBV18,TGTGCCAGCTCACCTCCTAGCTCCTACGAGCAGTACTTC,CASSPPSSYEQYF
NA,NA,TRBJ1-2,16,TRBV11-2,TGTGCCAGCAGCTTGGCCCTCTACAGGGCGGTCTATGGCTACACCTTC,CASSLALYRAVYGYTF
once,TRBD1,TRBJ2-5,17,TRBV5-4,TGTGCCAGCAGCTTGGCGACAGGGAGTAGCTCGAGGGAGACCCAGTACTTC,CASSLATGSSSRETQYF
NA,NA,TRBJ2-5,13,TRBV10-3,TGTGCCATCGGCCCGGGGGCCGGAGAGACCCAGTACTTC,CAIGPGAGETQYF
NA,NA,TRBJ2-3,14,TRBV6-5,TGTGCCAGCAGCCGGGGAAGGGGCACAGATACGCAGTATTTT,CASSRGRGTDTQYF
NA,NA,TRBJ1-2,17,TRBV7-8,TGTGCCAGCAGCTTAGAGGGATGGGGGAGAGGGGACTATGGCTACACCTTC,CASSLEGWGRGDYGYTF
few,NA,TRBJ1-2,15,TRBV11-3,TGTGCCAGCATTCTAGGCGAGGGGGGAAACTATGGCTACACCTTC,CASILGEGGNYGYTF
NA,TRBD1,TRBJ1-2,16,TRBV5-1,TGCGCCAGCAACCCAGGGGGTCCTCTGGTTAACTATGGCTACACCTTC,CASNPGGPLVNYGYTF
NA,TRBD2,TRBJ2-7,18,TRBV28,TGTGCCAGCAGTCCTGGGACTAGCGGGACCAGAATAATCTACGAGCAGTACTTC,CASSPGTSGTRIIYEQYF
NA,NA,TRBJ1-2,14,TRBV28,TGTGCCAGCAGTCCCCGTGATAGGGTCTATGGCTACACCTTC,CASSPRDRVYGYTF
NA,NA,TRBJ1-2,16,TRBV6-1,TGTGCCAGCAGTGAAAGAGGACCTCTCGGCTACTATGGCTACACCTTC,CASSERGPLGYYGYTF
NA,NA,TRBJ1-2,11,TRBV29-1,TGCAGCGTTGACATTTGGGGGGGCTACACCTTC,CSVDIWGGYTF
NA,NA,TRBJ2-7,15,TRBV14,TGTGCCAGCAGCCGGGGCGGGTCGAACTCCTACGAGCAGTACTTC,CASSRGGSNSYEQYF
NA,TRBD1,TRBJ1-2,19,TRBV19,TGTGCCAGTAGTCCAAAAGTTAGCGGACAGGGGGCGCGGCTTGATGGCTACACCTTC,CASSPKVSGQGARLDGYTF
NA,TRBD2,TRBJ2-1,14,TRBV7-8,TGTGCCAGCAGGCCGGCTAGCGGAGACAATGAGCAGTTCTTC,CASRPASGDNEQFF
NA,NA,TRBJ2-7,13,TRBV28,TGTGCCAGTCAGTCCGGACAGCTGGGGGAGCAGTACTTC,CASQSGQLGEQYF
NA,NA,TRBJ1-2,12,TRBV4-1,TGCGCCAGCAGCCATCTTGCCGGGGGCTACACCTTC,CASSHLAGGYTF
NA,NA,TRBJ2-5,12,TRBV15,TGTGCCACCAGCAGAGATGGCGAGACCCAGTACTTC,CATSRDGETQYF
NA,TRBD1,TRBJ1-2,13,TRBV4-2,TGTGCCAGCAGCCAAGTCGTGACAGGGGGCTACACCTTC,CASSQVVTGGYTF
NA,NA,TRBJ2-3,15,TRBV7-2,TGTGCCAGCAGCGACGGGACTGCTTTTTTGGATACGCAGTATTTT,CASSDGTAFLDTQYF
NA,TRBD1,TRBJ1-5,14,TRBV5-1,TGCGCCAGGGGGACAGGCGGGAGCAATCAGCCCCAGCATTTT,CARGTGGSNQPQHF
NA,TRBD1,TRBJ2-2,15,TRBV25-1,TGTGCCAGTAGAACTCCGGGACAGGGGACCGGGGAGCTGTTTTTT,CASRTPGQGTGELFF
NA,NA,TRBJ1-1,14,TRBV6-5,TGTGCCAGCAGTTACTCCTTGGGAAACACTGAAGCTTTCTTT,CASSYSLGNTEAFF
NA,TRBD1,TRBJ1-1,14,TRBV5-6,TGTGCCAGCAGCTTGGTACGGGGACAGGGGGAAGCTTTCTTT,CASSLVRGQGEAFF
NA,NA,TRBJ2-1,14,TRBV6-6,TGTGCCAGCAGTTACTCAAGGGCGGCGGGTGAGCAGTTCTTC,CASSYSRAAGEQFF
NA,NA,TRBJ2-7,16,TRBV7-2,TGTGCCAGCAGCTTAGCTCTCGGGGTAGGGACCTACGAGCAGTACTTC,CASSLALGVGTYEQYF
NA,TRBD1,TRBJ2-2,14,TRBV5-1,TGCGCCAGCAGCCTGCGGACAGGGTCCGGGGAGCTGTTTTTT,CASSLRTGSGELFF
NA,NA,TRBJ2-4,12,TRBV5-1,TGCGCCAGCAGCTTGGGTCAGGGCGGTCAGTACTTC,CASSLGQGGQYF
NA,NA,TRBJ1-4,14,TRBV28,TGTGCCAGCAGTTTAGGGGCAGCCCAAGAAAAACTGTTTTTT,CASSLGAAQEKLFF
NA,TRBD1,TRBJ2-7,11,TRBV20-1,TGCAGTGCTGAACAGGGGGACGAGCAGTACTTC,CSAEQGDEQYF
NA,NA,TRBJ2-5,11,TRBV20-1,TGCAGTGCCCCGCGAGAACAGACCCAGTACTTC,CSAPREQTQYF
NA,NA,TRBJ2-4,14,TRBV19,TGTGCCAGTGGAAGCCAGGCGTTCAAAAACATTCAGTACTTC,CASGSQAFKNIQYF
NA,NA,TRBJ2-1,16,TRBV4-3,TGCGCCAGCAGCCCAAGCTCATCGCGGGTGTGGAATGAGCAGTTCTTC,CASSPSSSRVWNEQFF
NA,TRBD1,TRBJ1-2,14,TRBV7-2,TGTGCCAGCAGCACCAGGACAGGGGATGGGGGCTACACCTTC,CASSTRTGDGGYTF
NA,NA,TRBJ1-1,14,TRBV7-9,TGTGCCAGCAGTCAAACAGGAGTACAACTTGAAGCTTTCTTT,CASSQTGVQLEAFF